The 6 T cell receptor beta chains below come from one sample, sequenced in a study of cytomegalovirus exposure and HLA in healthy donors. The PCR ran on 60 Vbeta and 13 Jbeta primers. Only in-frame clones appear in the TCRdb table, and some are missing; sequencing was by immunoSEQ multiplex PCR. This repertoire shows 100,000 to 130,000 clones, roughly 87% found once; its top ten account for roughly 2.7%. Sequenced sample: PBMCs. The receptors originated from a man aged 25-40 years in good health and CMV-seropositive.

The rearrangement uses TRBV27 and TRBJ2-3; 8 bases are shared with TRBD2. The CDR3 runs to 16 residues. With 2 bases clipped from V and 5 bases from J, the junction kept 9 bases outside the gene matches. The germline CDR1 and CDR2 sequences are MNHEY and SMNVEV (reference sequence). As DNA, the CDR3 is TGTGCCAGCAGTTTAAGTCTTAGCGGGGTAGGAGATACGCAGTATTTT. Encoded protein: CASSLSLSGVGDTQYF.

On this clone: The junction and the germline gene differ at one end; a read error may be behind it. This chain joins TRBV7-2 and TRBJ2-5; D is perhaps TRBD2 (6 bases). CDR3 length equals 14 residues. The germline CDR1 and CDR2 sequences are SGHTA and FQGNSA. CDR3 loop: CASTLLAYQETQYF. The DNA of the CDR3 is TGTGCCAGCACCTTACTAGCTTACCAAGAGACCCAGTACTTC.

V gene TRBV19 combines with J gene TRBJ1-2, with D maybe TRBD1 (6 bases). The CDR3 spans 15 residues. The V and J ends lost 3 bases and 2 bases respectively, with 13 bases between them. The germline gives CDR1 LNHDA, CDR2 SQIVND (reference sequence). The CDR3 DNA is TGTGCCAGTAGTATCATGGCACAGGGAAACTATGGCTACACCTTC. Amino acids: CASSIMAQGNYGYTF.

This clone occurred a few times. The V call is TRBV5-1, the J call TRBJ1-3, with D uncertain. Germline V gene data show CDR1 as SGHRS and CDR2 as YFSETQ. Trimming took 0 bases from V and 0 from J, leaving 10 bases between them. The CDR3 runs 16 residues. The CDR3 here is CASSLEQTNSGNTIYF. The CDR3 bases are TGCGCCAGCAGCTTGGAACAGACCAACTCTGGAAACACCATATATTTT.

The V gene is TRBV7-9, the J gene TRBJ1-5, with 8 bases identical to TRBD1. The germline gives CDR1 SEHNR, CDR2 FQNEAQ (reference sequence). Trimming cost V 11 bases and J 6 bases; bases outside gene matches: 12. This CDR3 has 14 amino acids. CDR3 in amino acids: CASSGGGWGQPQHF. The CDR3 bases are TGTGCCTCTTCAGGGGGCGGCTGGGGTCAGCCCCAGCATTTT.

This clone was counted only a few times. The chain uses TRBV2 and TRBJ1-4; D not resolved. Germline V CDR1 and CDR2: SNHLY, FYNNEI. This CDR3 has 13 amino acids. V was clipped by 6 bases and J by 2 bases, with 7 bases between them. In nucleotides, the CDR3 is TGTGCCAGCAGACGCGGGACTAATGAAAAACTGTTTTTT. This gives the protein CASRRGTNEKLFF.